This T cell receptor beta chain was profiled in a study of T cell repertoires in cytomegalovirus infection. Whole-study context: Public TCR beta signatures provided an indication of both CMV infection and a matching HLA type.

This clonotype showed up just a few times. Its matching antigen is unknown. CDR1 is SGHTA, CDR2 FQGNSA, per germline. Unmatched junction bases numbered 9, after V lost 5 bases and J lost 2 bases. This CDR3 comprises 17 residues. TCRdb re-derived calls from the reads in MiXCR, one entry per CDR3 protein. The repertoire holds fewer than 550,000 distinct CDR3 sequences, with around 27% as singletons. The study's findings and limits: Predominance within the ex vivo response was attributable to HLA-C-restricted CMV-specific TCR beta clonotypes. Summed frequency of public TCR beta families distinguished CMV carriers with the relevant HLA.

The sequenced material came from PBMCs. The rearrangement joins TRBV7-2 to TRBJ2-2; TRBD1 matches 9 bases. This clonotype was sampled from a human donor in good health (CMV status not recorded). Some clones in this sample may be carry-over from other donors' samples. The CDR3 loop reads CASSPGRTGVNTGELFF. The CDR3 bases are TGTGCCAGCAGCCCGGGAAGGACAGGGGTTAACACCGGGGAGCTGTTTTTT.